This TCR beta chain was sequenced during a study of blood T cell repertoires in COVID-19. Germline V CDR1 and CDR2: MDHEN, SYDVKM. Trimming at V came to 4 bases and at J to 6 bases, leaving 11 bases not matched to a gene. CDR3 length: 16 residues. The method was immunoSEQ multiplex PCR; TCRdb's version includes in-frame clones alone and lacks a portion of them. The data show about 200,000 clones, about 84% seen once. The sequencing sample was made of PBMCs or T cells enriched from blood (not recorded which). The genes are TRBV28 and TRBJ1-5; TRBD1 agrees at 8 bases. The TCR was taken from a woman in her forties with acute COVID-19. The CDR3 loop reads CASSSTPQGATQPQHF. CDR3 bases: TGTGCCAGCAGTTCGACTCCTCAGGGGGCTACTCAGCCCCAGCATTTT. The variable domain in full, with the rest retrieved from reference TRBV28 and TRBJ1-5, is DVKVTQSSRYLVKRTGEKVFLECVQDMDHENMFWYRQDPGLGLRLIYFSYDVKMKEKGDIPEGYSVSREKKERFSLILESASTNQTSMYLCASSSTPQGATQPQHFGDGTRLSIL.